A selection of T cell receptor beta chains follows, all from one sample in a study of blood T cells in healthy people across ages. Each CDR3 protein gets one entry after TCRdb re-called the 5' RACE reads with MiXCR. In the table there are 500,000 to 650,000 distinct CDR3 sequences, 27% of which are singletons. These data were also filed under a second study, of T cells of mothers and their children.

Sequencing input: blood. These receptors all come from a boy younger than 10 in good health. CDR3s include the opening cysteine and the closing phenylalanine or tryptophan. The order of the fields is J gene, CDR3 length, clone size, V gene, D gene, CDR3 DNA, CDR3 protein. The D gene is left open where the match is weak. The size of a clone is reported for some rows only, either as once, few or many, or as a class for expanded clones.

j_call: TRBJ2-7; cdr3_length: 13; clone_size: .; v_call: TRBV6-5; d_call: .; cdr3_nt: TGTGCCAGCAGTGTGGGTTACTCCTACGAGCAGTACTTC; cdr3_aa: CASSVGYSYEQYF
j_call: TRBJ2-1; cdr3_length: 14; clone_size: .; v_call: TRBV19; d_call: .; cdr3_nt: TGTGCCAGTAGTTGGCAGATAGGGAGTAGTGAGCAGTTCTTC; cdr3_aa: CASSWQIGSSEQFF
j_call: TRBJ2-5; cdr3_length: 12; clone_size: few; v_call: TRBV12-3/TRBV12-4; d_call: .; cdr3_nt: TGTGCCAGCAGTTTATACCTAGAGACCCAGTACTTC; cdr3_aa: CASSLYLETQYF
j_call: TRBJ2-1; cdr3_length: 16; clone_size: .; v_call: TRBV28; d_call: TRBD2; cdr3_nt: TGTGCCAGCAGTTTAAGGGGGCGGGAGGGCCTGAATGAGCAGTTCTTC; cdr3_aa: CASSLRGREGLNEQFF
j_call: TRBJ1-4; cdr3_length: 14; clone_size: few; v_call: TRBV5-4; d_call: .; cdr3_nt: TGTGCCAGCAGCTTCTACGGGGAGTGGGAAAAACTGTTTTTT; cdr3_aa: CASSFYGEWEKLFF
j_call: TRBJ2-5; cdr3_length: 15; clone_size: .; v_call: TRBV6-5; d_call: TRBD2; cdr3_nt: TGTGCCAGCACAGGGACTAGCGGGACAAAAGAGACCCAGTACTTC; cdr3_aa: CASTGTSGTKETQYF
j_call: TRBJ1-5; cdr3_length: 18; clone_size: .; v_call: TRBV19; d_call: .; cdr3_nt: TGTGCCAGTAGTCCTCCTCTTTTTAGGACAGCTGATAATCAGCCCCAGCATTTT; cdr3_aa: CASSPPLFRTADNQPQHF
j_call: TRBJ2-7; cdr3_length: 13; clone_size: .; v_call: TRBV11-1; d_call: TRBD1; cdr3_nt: TGTGCCAGCAGCTTCCACAGGGGCTACGAGCAGTACTTC; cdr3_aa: CASSFHRGYEQYF
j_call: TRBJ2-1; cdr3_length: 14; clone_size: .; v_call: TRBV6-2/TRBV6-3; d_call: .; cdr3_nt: TGTGCCAGCAGTTACTCTCGGGGGCTAAGTGAGCAGTTCTTC; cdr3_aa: CASSYSRGLSEQFF
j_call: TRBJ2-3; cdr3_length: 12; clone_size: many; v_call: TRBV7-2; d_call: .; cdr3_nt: TGTGCCAGCAGCCCCGATTCAGATACGCAGTATTTT; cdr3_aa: CASSPDSDTQYF
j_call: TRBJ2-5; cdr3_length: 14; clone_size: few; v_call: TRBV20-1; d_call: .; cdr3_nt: TGCAGTGCCCGGTCGGGGGGCAAGGGAGAGACCCAGTACTTC; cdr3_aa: CSARSGGKGETQYF
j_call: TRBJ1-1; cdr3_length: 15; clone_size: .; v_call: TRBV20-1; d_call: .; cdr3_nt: TGCAGTGCTAGAGATATTAAGGGGGATGACACTGAAGCTTTCTTT; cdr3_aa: CSARDIKGDDTEAFF
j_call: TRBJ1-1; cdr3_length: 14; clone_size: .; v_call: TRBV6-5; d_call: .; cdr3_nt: TGTGCCAGCAGTTACTCGGTCAGGACAGTGGAAGCTTTCTTT; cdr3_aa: CASSYSVRTVEAFF